A single sample is the source of the 2 T cell receptor beta chains below, sequenced in a study of cytomegalovirus exposure and HLA in healthy donors. Both 60 Vbeta primers and 13 Jbeta primers went into the PCR. Sequencing was performed with immunoSEQ multiplex PCR; in TCRdb, only in-frame clones are kept and a portion is missing. The data hold some 110,000 clones, with about three quarters observed a single time. Sequenced material: PBMCs. Receptors originate from a male donor in good health and CMV-seronegative.

The genes are TRBV11-3 and TRBJ1-1, with D perhaps matching TRBD1 (5 bases). The CDR3 is made up of 13 amino acids. In germline, CDR1 is SGHNT, CDR2 YENEEA. With 5 bases removed from V and 9 bases from J, the gap between germline ends came to 16 bases. CDR3 nucleotides: TGTGCCAGCAGCATGCGGGACTCTCTGCAAGCTTTCTTT. Translated: CASSMRDSLQAFF. Combining the CDR3 with reference TRBV11-3 and TRBJ1-1 gives the whole variable domain EAGVVQSPRYKIIEKKQPVAFWCNPISGHNTLYWYLQNLGQGPELLIRYENEEAVDDSQLPKDRFSAERLKGVDSTLKIQPAELGDSAVYLCASSMRDSLQAFFGQGTRLTVV.

The V call is TRBV6-5, the J call TRBJ1-1, with D possibly TRBD1 on 5 matching bases. The CDR3 consists of 15 residues. From germline, CDR1 is MNHEY and CDR2 SVGAGI. V was pared by 7 bases and J by 4 bases, with 19 bases between. CDR3 DNA sequence: TGTGCCAGCACACCCCTCTTTACAGGAACCACTGAAGCTTTCTTT. Translating gives CASTPLFTGTTEAFF.